This T cell receptor (beta chain) was profiled in a study of control samples from healthy donors and cancer patients. Deletions cut 0 bases from V and 7 bases from J, with 10 bases between. Germline V CDR1 and CDR2: MNHEY, SVGEGT. The CDR3 is 15 residues long. Some clones are missing from TCRdb's copy, which holds only in-frame ones; the method was immunoSEQ multiplex PCR. Of 100,000 to 150,000 clones detected, approximately 91% appear once; the ten largest clones hold approximately 7.8%. The sample consisted of blood. The rearrangement links TRBV6-2 or TRBV6-3 to TRBJ1-6; D call uncertain. The receptor's source is a young woman in good health. The CDR3 region is CASSYSGGWNSPLHF. In DNA, the CDR3 is TGTGCCAGCAGTTACTCCGGTGGGTGGAATTCACCCCTCCACTTT.